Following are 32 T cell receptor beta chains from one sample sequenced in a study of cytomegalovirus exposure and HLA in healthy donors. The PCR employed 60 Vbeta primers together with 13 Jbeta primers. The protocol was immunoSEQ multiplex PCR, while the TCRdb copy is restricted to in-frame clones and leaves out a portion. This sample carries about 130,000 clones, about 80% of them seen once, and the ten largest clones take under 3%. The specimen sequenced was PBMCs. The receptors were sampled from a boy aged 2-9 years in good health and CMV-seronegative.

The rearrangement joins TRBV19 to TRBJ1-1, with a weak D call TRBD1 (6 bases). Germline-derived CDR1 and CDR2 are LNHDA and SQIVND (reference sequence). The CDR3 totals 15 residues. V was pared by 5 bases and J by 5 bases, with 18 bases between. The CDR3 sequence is CASSLMAGAHTEAFF. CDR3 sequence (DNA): TGTGCCAGTAGTCTCATGGCGGGGGCGCATACTGAAGCTTTCTTT. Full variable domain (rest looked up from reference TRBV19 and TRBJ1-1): DGGITQSPKYLFRKEGQNVTLSCEQNLNHDAMYWYRQDPGQGLRLIYYSQIVNDFQKGDIAEGYSVSREKKESFPLTVTSAQKNPTAFYLCASSLMAGAHTEAFFGQGTRLTVV.

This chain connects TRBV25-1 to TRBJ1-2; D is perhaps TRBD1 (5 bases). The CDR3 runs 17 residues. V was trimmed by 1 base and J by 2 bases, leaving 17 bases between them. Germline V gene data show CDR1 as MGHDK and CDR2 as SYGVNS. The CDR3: CASSEFGGNLANYGYTF. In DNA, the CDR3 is TGTGCCAGCAGTGAATTCGGGGGGAACCTTGCCAACTATGGCTACACCTTC.

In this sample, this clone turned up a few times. The CDR3 region is CASSEQEGTGYEKLFF. The CDR3 nucleotides read TGTGCCAGCAGTGAACAGGAGGGGACAGGGTATGAAAAACTGTTTTTT. This chain uses TRBV6-1 with TRBJ1-4; the match to TRBD1 covers 9 bases. This CDR3 contains 16 residues. Germline-derived CDR1 and CDR2 are MNHNS and SASEGT. V was pared by 2 bases and J by 6 bases, with 7 bases of the junction left unmatched.

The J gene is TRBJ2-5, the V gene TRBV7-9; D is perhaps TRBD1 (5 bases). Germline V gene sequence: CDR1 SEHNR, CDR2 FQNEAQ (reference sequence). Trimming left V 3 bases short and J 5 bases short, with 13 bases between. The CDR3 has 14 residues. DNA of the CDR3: TGTGCCAGCAGCTTGAAGAGAAACAGGGAGACCCAGTACTTC. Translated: CASSLKRNRETQYF.

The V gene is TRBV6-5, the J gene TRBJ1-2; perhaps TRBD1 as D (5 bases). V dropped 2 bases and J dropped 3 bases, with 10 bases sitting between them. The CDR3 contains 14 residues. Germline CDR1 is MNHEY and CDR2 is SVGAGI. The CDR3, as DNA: TGTGCCAGCAGTTACAGGGGTAGTGACTATGGCTACACCTTC. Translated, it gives CASSYRGSDYGYTF.

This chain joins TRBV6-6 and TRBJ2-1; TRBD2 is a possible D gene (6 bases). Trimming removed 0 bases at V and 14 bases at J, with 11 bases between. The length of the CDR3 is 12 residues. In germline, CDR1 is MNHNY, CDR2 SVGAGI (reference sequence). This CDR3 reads CASSYSGGAEFF. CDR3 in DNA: TGTGCCAGCAGTTACTCGGGCGGGGCGGAGTTCTTC.

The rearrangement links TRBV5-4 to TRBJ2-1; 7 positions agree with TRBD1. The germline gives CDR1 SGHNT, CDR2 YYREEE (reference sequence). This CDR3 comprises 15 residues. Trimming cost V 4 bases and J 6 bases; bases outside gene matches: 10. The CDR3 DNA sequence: TGTGCCAGCAGCCCACCGACAGGGCTCTCCAATGAGCAGTTCTTC. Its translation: CASSPPTGLSNEQFF.

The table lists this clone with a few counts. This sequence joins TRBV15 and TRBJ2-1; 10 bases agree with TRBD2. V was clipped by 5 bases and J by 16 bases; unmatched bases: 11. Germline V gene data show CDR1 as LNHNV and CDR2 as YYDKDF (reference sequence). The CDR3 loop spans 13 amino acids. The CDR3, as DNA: TGTGCCACCAGCTCCCCCGGACTAGCGGCCAATTTCTTC. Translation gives CATSSPGLAANFF.

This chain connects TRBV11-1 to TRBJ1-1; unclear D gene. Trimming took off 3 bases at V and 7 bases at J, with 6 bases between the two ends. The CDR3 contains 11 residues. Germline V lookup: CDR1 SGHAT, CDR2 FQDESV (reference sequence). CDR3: CASSFEGEAFF. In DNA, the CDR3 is TGTGCCAGCAGCTTCGAGGGTGAAGCTTTCTTT.

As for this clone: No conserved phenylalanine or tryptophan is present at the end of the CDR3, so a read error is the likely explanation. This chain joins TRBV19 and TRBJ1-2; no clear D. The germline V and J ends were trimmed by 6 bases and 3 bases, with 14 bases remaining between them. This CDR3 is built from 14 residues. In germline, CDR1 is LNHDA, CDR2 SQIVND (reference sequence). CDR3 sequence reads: CASRARILDYGYTL. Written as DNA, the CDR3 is TGTGCCAGTAGGGCCAGGATCCTTGACTATGGCTACACCCTC.

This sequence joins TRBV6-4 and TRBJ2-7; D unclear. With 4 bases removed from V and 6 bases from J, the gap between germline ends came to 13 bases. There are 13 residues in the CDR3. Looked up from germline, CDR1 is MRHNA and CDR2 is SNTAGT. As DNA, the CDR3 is TGTGCCAGCAGTGCACACTTGCGCGGCGAGCAGTACTTC. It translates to CASSAHLRGEQYF.

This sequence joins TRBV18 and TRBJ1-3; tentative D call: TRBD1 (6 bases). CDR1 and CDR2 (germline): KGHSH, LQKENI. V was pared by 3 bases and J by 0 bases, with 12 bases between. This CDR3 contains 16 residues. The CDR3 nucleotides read TGTGCCAGCTCACCCATGACAGGAAGCTCTGGAAACACCATATATTTT. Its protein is CASSPMTGSSGNTIYF.

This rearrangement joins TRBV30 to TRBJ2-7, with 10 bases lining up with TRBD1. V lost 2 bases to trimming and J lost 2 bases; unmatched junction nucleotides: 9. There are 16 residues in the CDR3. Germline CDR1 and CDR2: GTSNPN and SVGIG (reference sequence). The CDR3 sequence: CAWSPLGQGQPYEQYV. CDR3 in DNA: TGTGCCTGGAGTCCCCTGGGACAGGGGCAACCCTACGAGCAGTACGTC.

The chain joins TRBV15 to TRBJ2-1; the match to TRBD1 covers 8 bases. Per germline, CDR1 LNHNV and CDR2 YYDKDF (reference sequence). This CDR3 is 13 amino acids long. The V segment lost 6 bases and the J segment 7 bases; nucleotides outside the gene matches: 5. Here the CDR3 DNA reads TGTGCCACCAGGGACAGGGACTGGAATGAGCAGTTCTTC. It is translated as CATRDRDWNEQFF.

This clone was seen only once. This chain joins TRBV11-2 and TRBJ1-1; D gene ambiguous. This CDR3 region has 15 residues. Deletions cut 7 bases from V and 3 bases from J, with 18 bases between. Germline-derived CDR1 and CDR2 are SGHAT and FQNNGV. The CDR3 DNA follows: TGTGCCAGCACCCCTTTGGGTGTAGCGGACACTGAAGCTTTCTTT. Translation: CASTPLGVADTEAFF. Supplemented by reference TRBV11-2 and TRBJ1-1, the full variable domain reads EAGVAQSPRYKIIEKRQSVAFWCNPISGHATLYWYQQILGQGPKLLIQFQNNGVVDDSQLPKDRFSAERLKGVDSTLKIQPAKLEDSAVYLCASTPLGVADTEAFFGQGTRLTVV.

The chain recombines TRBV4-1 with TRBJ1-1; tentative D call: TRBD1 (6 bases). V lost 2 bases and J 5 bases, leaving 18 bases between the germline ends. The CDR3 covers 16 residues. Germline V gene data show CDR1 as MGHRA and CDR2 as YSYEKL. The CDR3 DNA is TGCGCCAGCAGCCAACCCGCTCCGGGGGGGACAACTGAAGCTTTCTTT. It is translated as CASSQPAPGGTTEAFF.

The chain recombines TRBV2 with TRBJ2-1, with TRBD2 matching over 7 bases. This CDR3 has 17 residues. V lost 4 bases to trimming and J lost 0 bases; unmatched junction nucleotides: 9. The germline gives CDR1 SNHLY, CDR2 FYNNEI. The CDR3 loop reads CASSVVLGGSSYNEQFF. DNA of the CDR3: TGTGCCAGCAGTGTGGTGTTAGGCGGGAGCTCCTACAATGAGCAGTTCTTC.

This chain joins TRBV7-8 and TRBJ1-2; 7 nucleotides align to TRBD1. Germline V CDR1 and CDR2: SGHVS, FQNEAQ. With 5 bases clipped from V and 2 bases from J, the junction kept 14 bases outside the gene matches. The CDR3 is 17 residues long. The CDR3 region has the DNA TGTGCCAGCAGCCCGGGGACAGCCTCTGGCGTCAACTATGGCTACACCTTC. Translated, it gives CASSPGTASGVNYGYTF.

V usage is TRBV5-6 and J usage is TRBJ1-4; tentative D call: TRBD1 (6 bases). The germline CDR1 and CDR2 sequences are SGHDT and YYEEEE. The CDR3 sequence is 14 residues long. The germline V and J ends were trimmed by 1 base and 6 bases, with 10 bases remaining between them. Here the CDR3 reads CASSLRGSYEKLFF. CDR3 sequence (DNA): TGTGCCAGCAGCTTGAGGGGGAGTTATGAAAAACTGTTTTTT.

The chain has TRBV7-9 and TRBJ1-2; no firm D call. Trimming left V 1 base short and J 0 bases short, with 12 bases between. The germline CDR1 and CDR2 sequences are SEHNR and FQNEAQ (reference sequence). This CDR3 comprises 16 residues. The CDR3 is CASSLGSGRTNYGYTF. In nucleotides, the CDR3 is TGTGCCAGCAGCTTAGGTTCTGGCCGAACTAACTATGGCTACACCTTC.

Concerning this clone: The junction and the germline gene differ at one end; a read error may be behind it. The CDR3 region is CASTEQGLSGNTIYF. CDR3 nucleotides: TGTGCCAGCACTGAACAGGGGCTCTCTGGAAACACCATATATTTT. V is TRBV2 and J is TRBJ1-3; 7 positions agree with TRBD1. The germline gives CDR1 SNHLY, CDR2 FYNNEI. This CDR3 contains 15 residues.

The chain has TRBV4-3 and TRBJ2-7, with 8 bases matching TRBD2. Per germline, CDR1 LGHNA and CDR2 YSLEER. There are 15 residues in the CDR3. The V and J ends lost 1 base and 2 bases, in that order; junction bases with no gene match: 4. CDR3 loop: CASSQGSGGPYEQYF. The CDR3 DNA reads TGCGCCAGCAGCCAAGGCAGCGGGGGACCCTACGAGCAGTACTTC.

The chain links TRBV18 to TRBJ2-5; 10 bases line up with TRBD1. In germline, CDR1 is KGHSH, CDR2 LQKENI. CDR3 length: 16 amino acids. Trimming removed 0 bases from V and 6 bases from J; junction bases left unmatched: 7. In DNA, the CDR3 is TGTGCCAGCTCACCACCTGGACAGGGGGGCGGTCAGACCCAGTACTTC. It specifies CASSPPGQGGGQTQYF.

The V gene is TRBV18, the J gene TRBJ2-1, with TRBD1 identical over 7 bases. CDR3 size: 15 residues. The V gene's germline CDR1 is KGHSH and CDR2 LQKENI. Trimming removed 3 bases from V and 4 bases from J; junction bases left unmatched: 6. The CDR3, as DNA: TGTGCCAGCTCACCGTGGGGACAGAAGTACAATGAGCAGTTCTTC. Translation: CASSPWGQKYNEQFF.

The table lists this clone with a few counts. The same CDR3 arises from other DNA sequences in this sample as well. The CDR3 nucleotides read TGTGCTAGTGGTTTGACCCTCGGGGGGAAAATTGGCTATGGCTACACCTTC. Protein product: CASGLTLGGKIGYGYTF. The rearrangement joins TRBV12-5 to TRBJ1-2; D perhaps matches TRBD1 (5 bases). The CDR3 spans 17 residues. The germline V gene encodes CDR1 LGHNT and CDR2 FRNRAP. The V end was cut by 2 bases, the J end by 4 bases, with 20 bases between. The full variable domain, its missing parts supplied by reference TRBV12-5 and TRBJ1-2, is DARVTQTPRHKVTEMGQEVTMRCQPILGHNTVFWYRQTMMQGLELLAYFRNRAPLDDSGMPKDRFSAEMPDATLATLKIQPSEPRDSAVYFCASGLTLGGKIGYGYTFGSGTRLTVV.

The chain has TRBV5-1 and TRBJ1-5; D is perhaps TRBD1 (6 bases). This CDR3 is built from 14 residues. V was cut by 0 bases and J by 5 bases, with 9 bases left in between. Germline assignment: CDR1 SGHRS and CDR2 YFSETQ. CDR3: CASSLGGGDQPQHF. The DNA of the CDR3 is TGCGCCAGCAGCTTGGGAGGGGGGGATCAGCCCCAGCATTTT.

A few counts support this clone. CDR3 nucleotides: TGTGCCAGCAGCCATAGAGACCTCAGGGATTTGAACACTGAAGCTTTCTTT. Translating gives CASSHRDLRDLNTEAFF. This chain joins TRBV14 and TRBJ1-1; tentative D call: TRBD1 (5 bases). The CDR3 is 17 residues long. The germline V gene encodes CDR1 SGHDN and CDR2 FVKESK. V was cut by 3 bases and J by 0 bases, with 17 bases left in between.

CDR3 bases: TGTGCCAGCAGCTCCTTCCCAGCGGAGACAGGGGAGGAGTATTTT. Translation: CASSSFPAETGEEYF. V and J are TRBV9 and TRBJ2-3; 8 bases are a match to TRBD1. The V segment lost 4 bases and the J segment 13 bases; nucleotides outside the gene matches: 17. This CDR3 region has 15 residues. Germline CDR1 SGDLS, CDR2 YYNGEE. The whole variable domain, filled in from reference TRBV9 and TRBJ2-3, reads DSGVTQTPKHLITATGQRVTLRCSPRSGDLSVYWYQQSLDQGLQFLIQYYNGEERAKGNILERFSAQQFPDLHSELNLSSLELGDSALYFCASSSFPAETGEEYFGPGTRLTVL.

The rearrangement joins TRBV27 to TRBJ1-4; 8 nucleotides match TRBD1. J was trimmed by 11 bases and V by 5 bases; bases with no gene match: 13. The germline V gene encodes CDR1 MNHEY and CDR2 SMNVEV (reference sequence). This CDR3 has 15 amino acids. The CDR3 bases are TGTGCCAGCAGTATCGGACAGGGAGGGAGGTTTAAACTGTTTTTT. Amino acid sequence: CASSIGQGGRFKLFF.

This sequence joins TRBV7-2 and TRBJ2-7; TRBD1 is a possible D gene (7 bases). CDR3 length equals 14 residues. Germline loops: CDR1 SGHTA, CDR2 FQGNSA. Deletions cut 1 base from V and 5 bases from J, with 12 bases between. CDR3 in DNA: TGTGCCAGCAGCTTAGTGACAGGGAGGAACGAGCAGTACTTC. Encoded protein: CASSLVTGRNEQYF.

The CDR3 DNA follows: TGTGCCAGCAGCCAAACGGGGGGGGTTCCGGATGGCTACACCTTC. It yields the protein CASSQTGGVPDGYTF. The chain uses TRBV7-8 and TRBJ1-2; a weak D match, TRBD1 (5 bases). Germline V gene data show CDR1 as SGHVS and CDR2 as FQNEAQ. V was clipped by 5 bases and J by 6 bases, with 19 bases between them. The CDR3 consists of 15 residues.

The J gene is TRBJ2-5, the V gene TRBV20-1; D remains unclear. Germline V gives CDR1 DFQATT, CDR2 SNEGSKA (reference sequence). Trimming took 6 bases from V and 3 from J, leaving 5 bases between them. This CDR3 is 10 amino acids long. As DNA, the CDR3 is TGCAGTGCCCGAGAAGAGACCCAGTACTTC. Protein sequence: CSAREETQYF.